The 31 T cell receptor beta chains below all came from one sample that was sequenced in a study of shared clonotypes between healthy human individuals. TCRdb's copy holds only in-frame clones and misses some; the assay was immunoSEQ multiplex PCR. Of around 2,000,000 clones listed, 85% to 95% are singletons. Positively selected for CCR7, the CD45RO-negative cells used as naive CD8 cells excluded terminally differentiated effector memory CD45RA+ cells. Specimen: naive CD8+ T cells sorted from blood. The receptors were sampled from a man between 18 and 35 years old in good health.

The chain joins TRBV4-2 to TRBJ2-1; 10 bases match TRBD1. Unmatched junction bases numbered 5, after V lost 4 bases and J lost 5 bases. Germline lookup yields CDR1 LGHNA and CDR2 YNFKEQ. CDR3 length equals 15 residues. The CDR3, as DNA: TGTGCCAGCAGCCCTCGACAGGGGGCGGACAATGAGCAGTTCTTC. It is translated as CASSPRQGADNEQFF.

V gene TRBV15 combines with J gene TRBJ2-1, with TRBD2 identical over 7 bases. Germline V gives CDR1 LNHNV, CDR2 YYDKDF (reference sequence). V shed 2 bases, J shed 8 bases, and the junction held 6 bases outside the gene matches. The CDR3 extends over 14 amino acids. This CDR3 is CATSRTDGLDEQFF. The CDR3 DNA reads TGTGCCACCAGCAGAACGGACGGACTAGATGAGCAGTTCTTC.

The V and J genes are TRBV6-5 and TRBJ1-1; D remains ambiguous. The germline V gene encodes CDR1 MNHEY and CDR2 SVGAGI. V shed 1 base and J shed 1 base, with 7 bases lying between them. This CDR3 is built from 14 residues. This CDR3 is CASSYYPSNTEAFF. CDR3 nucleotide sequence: TGTGCCAGCAGTTACTACCCTTCGAACACTGAAGCTTTCTTT.

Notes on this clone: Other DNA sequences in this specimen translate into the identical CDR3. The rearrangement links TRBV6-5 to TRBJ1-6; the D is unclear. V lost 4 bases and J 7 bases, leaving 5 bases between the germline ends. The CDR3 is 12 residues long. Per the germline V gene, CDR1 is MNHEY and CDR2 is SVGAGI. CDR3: CASSSSNSPLHF. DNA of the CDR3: TGTGCCAGCAGTTCGTCGAATTCACCCCTCCACTTT.

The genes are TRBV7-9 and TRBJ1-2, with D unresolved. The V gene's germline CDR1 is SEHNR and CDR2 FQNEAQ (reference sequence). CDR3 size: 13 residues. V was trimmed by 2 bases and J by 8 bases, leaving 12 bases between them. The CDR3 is CASSLPSDRGYTF. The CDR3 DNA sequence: TGTGCCAGCAGCTTACCCTCCGACCGGGGCTACACCTTC.

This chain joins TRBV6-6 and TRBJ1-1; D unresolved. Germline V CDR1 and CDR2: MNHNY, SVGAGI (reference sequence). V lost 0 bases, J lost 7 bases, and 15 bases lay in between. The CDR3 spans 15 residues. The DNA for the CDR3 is TGTGCCAGCAGTTACTCGTGGGCGGTCGGGAGTGAAGCTTTCTTT. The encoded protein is CASSYSWAVGSEAFF.

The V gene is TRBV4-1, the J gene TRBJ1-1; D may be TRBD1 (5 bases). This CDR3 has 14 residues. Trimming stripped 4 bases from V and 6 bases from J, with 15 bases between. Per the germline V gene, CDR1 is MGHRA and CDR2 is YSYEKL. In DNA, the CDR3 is TGCGCCAGCAGCCGGGACCGAGGGGCTTCTGAAGCTTTCTTT. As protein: CASSRDRGASEAFF.

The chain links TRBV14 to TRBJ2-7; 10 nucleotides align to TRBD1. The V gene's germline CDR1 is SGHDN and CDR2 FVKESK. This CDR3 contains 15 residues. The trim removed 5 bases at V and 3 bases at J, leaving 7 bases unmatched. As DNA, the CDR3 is TGTGCCAGCAGCAAACCGGGACAGGGGATCTACGAGCAGTACTTC. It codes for CASSKPGQGIYEQYF. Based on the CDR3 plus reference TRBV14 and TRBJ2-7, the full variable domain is EAGVTQFPSHSVIEKGQTVTLRCDPISGHDNLYWYRRVMGKEIKFLLHFVKESKQDESGMPNNRFLAERTGGTYSTLKVQPAELEDSGVYFCASSKPGQGIYEQYFGPGTRLTVT.

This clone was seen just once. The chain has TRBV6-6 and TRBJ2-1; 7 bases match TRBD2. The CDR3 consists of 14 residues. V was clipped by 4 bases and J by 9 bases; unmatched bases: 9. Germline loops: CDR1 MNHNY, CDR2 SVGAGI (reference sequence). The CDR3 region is CASSWTLSGGEQFF. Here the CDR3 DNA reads TGTGCCAGCAGTTGGACTTTGTCGGGAGGTGAGCAGTTCTTC.

Here the CDR3 DNA reads TGTGCTATCAAGCCCCGGGATCCGAGGTCCTACAATGAGCAGTTCTTC. This codes for CAIKPRDPRSYNEQFF. V and J are TRBV2 and TRBJ2-1; D possibly corresponds to TRBD2 (5 bases). This CDR3 spans 16 amino acids. Germline assignment: CDR1 SNHLY and CDR2 FYNNEI.

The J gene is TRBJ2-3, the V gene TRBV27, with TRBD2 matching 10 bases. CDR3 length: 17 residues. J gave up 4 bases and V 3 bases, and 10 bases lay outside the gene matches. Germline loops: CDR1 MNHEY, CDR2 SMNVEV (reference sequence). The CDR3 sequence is CASSFGLAGEVPDTQYF. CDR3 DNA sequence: TGTGCCAGCAGTTTCGGCCTAGCGGGAGAGGTCCCAGATACGCAGTATTTT.

For the CDR3, the DNA is TGTGCCAGTAGTATCTTAGGGGGACAGGGCTTCGTCTACGAGCAGTACTTC. Residues: CASSILGGQGFVYEQYF. The chain employs TRBV19 and TRBJ2-7; 9 bases fit TRBD1. This CDR3 spans 17 amino acids. Germline values: CDR1 LNHDA, CDR2 SQIVND (reference sequence). The J segment lost 3 bases and the V segment lost 3 bases, leaving 12 bases of the junction unmatched.

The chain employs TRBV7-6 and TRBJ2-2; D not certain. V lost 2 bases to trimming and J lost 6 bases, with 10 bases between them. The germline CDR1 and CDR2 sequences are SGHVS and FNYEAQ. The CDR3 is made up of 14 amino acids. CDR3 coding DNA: TGTGCCAGCAGCTTACAGCAAATACCCGGGGAGCTGTTTTTT. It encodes CASSLQQIPGELFF.

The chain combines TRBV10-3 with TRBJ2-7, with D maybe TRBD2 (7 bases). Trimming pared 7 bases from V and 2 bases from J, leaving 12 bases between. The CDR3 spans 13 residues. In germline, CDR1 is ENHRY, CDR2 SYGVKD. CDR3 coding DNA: TGTGCCATCAAGGGGGGGAACCCCTACGAGCAGTACTTC. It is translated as CAIKGGNPYEQYF.

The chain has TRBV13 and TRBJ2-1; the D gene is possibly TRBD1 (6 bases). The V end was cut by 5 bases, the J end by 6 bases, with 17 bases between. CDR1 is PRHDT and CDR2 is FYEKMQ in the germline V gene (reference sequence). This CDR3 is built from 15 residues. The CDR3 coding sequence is TGTGCCAGCAGCAAACTTCTACAGGGCTTCAATGAGCAGTTCTTC. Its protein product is CASSKLLQGFNEQFF.

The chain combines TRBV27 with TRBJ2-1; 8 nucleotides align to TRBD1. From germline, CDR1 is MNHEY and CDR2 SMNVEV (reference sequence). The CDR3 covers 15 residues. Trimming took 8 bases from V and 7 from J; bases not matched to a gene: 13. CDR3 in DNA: TGTGCCAGCCTCTCAGGGGGCGGTGATGGGAATGAGCAGTTCTTC. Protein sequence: CASLSGGGDGNEQFF.

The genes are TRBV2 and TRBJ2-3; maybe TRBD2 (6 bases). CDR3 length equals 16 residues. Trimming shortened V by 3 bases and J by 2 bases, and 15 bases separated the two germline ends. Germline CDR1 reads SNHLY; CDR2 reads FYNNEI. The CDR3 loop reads CASSEEAAGPTDTQYF. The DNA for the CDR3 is TGTGCCAGCAGTGAGGAGGCCGCGGGGCCCACAGATACGCAGTATTTT.

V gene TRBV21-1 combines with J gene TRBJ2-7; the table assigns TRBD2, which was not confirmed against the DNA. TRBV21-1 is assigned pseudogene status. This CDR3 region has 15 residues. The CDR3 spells CASSKVGDCELEQYF. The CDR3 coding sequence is TGTGCCAGCAGCAAAGTAGGGGACTGCGAGCTAGAGCAGTACTTC.

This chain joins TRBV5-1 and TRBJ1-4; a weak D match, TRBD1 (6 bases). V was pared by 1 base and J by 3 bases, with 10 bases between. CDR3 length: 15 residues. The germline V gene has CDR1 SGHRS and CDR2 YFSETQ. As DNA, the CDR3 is TGCGCCAGCAGCTTGATAGGGGGGGCTAATGAAAAACTGTTTTTT. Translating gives CASSLIGGANEKLFF.

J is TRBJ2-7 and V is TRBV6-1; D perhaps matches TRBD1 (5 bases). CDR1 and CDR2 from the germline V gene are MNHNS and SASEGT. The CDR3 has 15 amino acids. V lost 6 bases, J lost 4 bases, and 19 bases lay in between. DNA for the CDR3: TGTGCCAGCAGGGTTAGCAGGGTAGGAAGGTACGAGCAGTACTTC. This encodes CASRVSRVGRYEQYF.

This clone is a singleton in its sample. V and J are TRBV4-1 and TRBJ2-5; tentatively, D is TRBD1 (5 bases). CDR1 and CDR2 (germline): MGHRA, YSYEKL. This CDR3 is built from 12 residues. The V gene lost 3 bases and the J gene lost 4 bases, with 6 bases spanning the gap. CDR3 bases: TGCGCCAGCAGCCACCAGGGAGAGACCCAGTACTTC. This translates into CASSHQGETQYF.

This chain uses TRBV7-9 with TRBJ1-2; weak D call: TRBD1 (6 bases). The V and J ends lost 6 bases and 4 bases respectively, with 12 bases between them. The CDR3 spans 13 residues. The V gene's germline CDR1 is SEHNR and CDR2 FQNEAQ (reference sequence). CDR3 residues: CASRREGGYGYTF. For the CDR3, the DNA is TGTGCCAGCAGAAGAGAAGGGGGCTATGGCTACACCTTC.

CDR3 amino acids: CASSTQGCPGTSGRKDEQYF. The DNA of the CDR3 is TGTGCCAGCAGCACGCAGGGCTGTCCCGGGACTAGCGGGAGGAAGGACGAGCAGTACTTC. The rearrangement uses TRBV21-1 and TRBJ2-7; the table's D call, TRBD2, was not checked against the DNA. TRBV21-1 is marked as a pseudogene. This CDR3 is 20 amino acids long.

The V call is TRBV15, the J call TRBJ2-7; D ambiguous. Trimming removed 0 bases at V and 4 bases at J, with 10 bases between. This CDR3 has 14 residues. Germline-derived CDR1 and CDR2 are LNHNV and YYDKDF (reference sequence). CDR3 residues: CATSRDNTDYEQYF. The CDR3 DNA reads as TGTGCCACCAGCAGAGATAATACAGATTACGAGCAGTACTTC.

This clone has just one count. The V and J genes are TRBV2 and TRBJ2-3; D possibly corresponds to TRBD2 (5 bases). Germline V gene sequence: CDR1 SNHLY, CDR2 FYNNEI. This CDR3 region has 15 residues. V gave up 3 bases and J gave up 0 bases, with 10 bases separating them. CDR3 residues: CASSELGGSTDTQYF. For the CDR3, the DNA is TGTGCCAGCAGTGAGCTTGGCGGGAGCACAGATACGCAGTATTTT. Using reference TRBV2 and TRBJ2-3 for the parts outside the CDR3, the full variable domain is EPEVTQTPSHQVTQMGQEVILRCVPISNHLYFYWYRQILGQKVEFLVSFYNNEISEKSEIFDDQFSVERPDGSNFTLKIRSTKLEDSAMYFCASSELGGSTDTQYFGPGTRLTVL.

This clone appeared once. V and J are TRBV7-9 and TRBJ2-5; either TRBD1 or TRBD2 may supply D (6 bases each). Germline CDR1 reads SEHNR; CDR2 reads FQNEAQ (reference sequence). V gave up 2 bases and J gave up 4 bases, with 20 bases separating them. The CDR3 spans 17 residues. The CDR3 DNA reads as TGTGCCAGCAGCTTATCAAAACAGGGAGGACCTCGAGAGACCCAGTACTTC. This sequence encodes CASSLSKQGGPRETQYF.

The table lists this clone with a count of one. The CDR3 coding sequence is TGCGCCAGCAGCCAAGTCTTCGGCAGATCGAACACTGAAGCTTTCTTT. The encoded protein is CASSQVFGRSNTEAFF. This chain links TRBV4-1 with TRBJ1-1; D is undetermined. CDR1 and CDR2 from the germline V gene are MGHRA and YSYEKL. Deletions cut 1 base from V and 1 base from J, with 13 bases between. This CDR3 region has 16 residues.

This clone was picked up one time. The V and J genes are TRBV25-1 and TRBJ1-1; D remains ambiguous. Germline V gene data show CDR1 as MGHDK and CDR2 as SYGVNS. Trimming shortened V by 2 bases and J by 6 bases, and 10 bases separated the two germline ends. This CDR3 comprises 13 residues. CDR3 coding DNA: TGTGCCAGCAGTGAACACCTGGGCGCTGAAGCTTTCTTT. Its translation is CASSEHLGAEAFF.

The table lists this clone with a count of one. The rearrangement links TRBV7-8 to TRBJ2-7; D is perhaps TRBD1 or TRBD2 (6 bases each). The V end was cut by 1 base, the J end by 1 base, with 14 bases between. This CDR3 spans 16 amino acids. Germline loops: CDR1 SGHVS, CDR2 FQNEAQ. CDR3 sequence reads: CASSLETLGGSYEQYF. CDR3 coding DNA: TGTGCCAGCAGCTTAGAAACCCTAGGGGGGTCCTACGAGCAGTACTTC.

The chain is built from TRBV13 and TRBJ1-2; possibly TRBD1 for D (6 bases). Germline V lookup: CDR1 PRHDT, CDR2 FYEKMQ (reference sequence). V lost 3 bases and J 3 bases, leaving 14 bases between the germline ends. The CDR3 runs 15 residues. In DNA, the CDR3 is TGTGCCAGCAGCTTGTTCAACAGGGAGGACTATGGCTACACCTTC. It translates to CASSLFNREDYGYTF.

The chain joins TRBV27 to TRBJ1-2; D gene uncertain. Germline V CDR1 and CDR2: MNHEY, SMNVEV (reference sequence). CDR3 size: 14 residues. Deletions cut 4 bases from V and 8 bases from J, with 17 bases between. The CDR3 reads CASSSSGLITGYTF. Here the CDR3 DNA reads TGTGCCAGCAGTTCATCCGGACTTATAACCGGCTACACCTTC.